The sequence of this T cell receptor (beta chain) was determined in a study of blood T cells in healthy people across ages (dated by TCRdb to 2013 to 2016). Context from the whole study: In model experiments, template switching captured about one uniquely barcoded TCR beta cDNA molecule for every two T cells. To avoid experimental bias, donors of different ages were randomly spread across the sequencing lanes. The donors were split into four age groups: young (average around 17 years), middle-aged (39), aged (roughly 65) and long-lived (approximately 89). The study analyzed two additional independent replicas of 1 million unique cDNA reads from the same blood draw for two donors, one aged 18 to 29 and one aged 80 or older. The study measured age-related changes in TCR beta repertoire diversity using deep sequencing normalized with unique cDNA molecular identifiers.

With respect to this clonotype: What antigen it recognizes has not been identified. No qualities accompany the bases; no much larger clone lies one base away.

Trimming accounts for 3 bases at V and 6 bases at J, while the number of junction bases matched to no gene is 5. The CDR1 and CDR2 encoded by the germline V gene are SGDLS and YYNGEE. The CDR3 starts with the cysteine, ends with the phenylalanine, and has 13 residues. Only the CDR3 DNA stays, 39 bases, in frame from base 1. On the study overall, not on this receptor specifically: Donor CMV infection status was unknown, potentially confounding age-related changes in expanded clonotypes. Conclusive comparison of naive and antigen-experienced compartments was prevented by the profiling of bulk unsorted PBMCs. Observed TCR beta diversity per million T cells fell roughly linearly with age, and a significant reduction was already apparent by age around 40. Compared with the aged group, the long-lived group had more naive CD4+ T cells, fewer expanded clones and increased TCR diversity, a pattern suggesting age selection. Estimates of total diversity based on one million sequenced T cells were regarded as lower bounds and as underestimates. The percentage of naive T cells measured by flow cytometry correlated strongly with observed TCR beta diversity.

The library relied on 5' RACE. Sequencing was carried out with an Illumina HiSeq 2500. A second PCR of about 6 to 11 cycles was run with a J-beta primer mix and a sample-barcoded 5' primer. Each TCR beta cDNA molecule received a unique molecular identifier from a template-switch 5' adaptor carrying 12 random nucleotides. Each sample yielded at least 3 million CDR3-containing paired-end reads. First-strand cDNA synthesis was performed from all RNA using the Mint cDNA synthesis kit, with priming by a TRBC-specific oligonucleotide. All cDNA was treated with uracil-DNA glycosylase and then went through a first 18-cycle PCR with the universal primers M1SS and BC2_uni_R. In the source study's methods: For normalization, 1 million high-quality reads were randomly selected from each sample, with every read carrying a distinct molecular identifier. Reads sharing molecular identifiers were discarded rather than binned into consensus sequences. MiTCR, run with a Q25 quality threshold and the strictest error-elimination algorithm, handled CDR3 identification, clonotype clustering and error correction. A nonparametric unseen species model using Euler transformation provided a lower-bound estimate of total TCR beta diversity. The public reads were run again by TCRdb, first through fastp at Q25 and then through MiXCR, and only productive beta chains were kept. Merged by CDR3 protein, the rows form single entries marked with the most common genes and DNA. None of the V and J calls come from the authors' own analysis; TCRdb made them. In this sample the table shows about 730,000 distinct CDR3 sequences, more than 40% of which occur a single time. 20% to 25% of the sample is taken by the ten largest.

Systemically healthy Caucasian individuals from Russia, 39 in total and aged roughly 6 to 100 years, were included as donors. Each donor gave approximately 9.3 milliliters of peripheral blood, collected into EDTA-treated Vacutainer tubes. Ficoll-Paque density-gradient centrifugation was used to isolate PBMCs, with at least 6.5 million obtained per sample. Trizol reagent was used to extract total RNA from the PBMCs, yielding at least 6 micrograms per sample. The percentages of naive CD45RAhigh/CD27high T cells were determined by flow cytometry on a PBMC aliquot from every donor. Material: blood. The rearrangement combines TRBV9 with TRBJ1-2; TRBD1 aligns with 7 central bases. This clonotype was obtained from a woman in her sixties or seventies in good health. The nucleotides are TGTGCCAGCAGCGAGGGGGCGCGGGATGGCTACACCTTC. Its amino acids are CASSEGARDGYTF.